The clone carrying this T cell receptor beta chain was seen a single time. A much larger clonotype is one base distant, so this may be a read error. TCR beta cDNA was reverse-transcribed from around 0.55 ug of total RNA. The reaction used a constant-region primer and ProtoScript II reverse transcriptase. Three nested multiplex PCR rounds of slightly modified ARM-PCR generated TCR beta libraries. A single record per CDR3 protein comes from TCRdb applying MiXCR to the multiplex PCR reads. The data show about 310,000 distinct CDR3 sequences, around three fifths seen once. This sample was taken from a study of tumor-infiltrating lymphocytes in primary liver carcinoma. Unsorted whole blood yielded the blood RNA, and germline DNA was also extracted. Sequencing was carried out using peripheral blood. The clonotype comes from a woman aged 25-40 years with primary liver carcinoma and hepatitis B virus infection.

The CDR3 region is CASSQDHGIYEQYF. The CDR3 coding sequence is TGTGCCAGCAGCCAAGATCACGGGATCTACGAGCAGTACTTC. The chain links TRBV4-2 to TRBJ2-7, with D possibly being TRBD2 (5 bases). The V gene's germline CDR1 is LGHNA and CDR2 YNFKEQ. The CDR3 sequence is 14 residues long. Trimming stripped 0 bases from V and 3 bases from J, with 9 bases between.